The next 32 T cell receptor beta chains were all read from a single sample in a study of blood T cells in healthy people across ages. Primed by a sample-barcoded 5' primer and a J-beta primer mix, a second PCR proceeded for about 6 to 11 cycles. TCRdb fed the 5' RACE reads into MiXCR, producing one record per CDR3 protein. The table shows around 1.5 million distinct CDR3 sequences, with 55% to 75% occurring only once. The material sequenced was blood. These receptors originate from a young man in good health.

The CDR3 loop reads CASSQELAGAAGRNEQFF. CDR3 nucleotide sequence: TGTGCCAGCAGCCAAGAGCTAGCGGGGGCAGCCGGGAGGAATGAGCAGTTCTTC. The gene calls are TRBV4-2 and TRBJ2-1; 10 nucleotides match TRBD2. The CDR3 extends over 18 amino acids. The V segment lost 0 bases and the J segment 7 bases; nucleotides outside the gene matches: 12. Germline-derived CDR1 and CDR2 are LGHNA and YNFKEQ.

This clonotype was seen more than once but under ten times. The rearrangement links TRBV7-9 to TRBJ2-7; 8 nucleotides align to TRBD1. Trimming took 5 bases from V and 6 from J; bases not matched to a gene: 6. The germline V gene has CDR1 SEHNR and CDR2 FQNEAQ (reference sequence). This CDR3 has 13 amino acids. CDR3 in amino acids: CASSPDRGPEQYF. In DNA form, the CDR3 reads TGTGCCAGCAGCCCCGACAGGGGTCCCGAGCAGTACTTC.

This clonotype was observed a single time. The chain carries TRBV20-1 and TRBJ2-4; tentative D call: TRBD1 (6 bases). The J call could be wrong; TRBJ2-7 is a better fit for the DNA end. In germline, CDR1 is DFQATT, CDR2 SNEGSKA (reference sequence). The CDR3 extends over 14 amino acids. The CDR3 sequence: CSARARDTYYEQYF. In nucleotides, the CDR3 is TGCAGTGCTAGAGCCCGGGACACATACTACGAGCAGTACTTC.

The table lists this clonotype with a few counts. The V call is TRBV6-1, the J call TRBJ2-7; D gene ambiguous. Germline CDR1 reads MNHNS; CDR2 reads SASEGT. This CDR3 is 15 amino acids long. Deletions cut 0 bases from V and 5 bases from J, with 14 bases between. The DNA of the CDR3 is TGTGCCAGCAGTGAAGCGATTGTCTCCTTCGACGAGCAGTACTTC. This translates into CASSEAIVSFDEQYF.

This clonotype has more than one count but fewer than ten. This chain joins TRBV7-9 and TRBJ2-6; no clear D. This CDR3 is 14 amino acids long. The germline gives CDR1 SEHNR, CDR2 FQNEAQ (reference sequence). V gave up 3 bases and J gave up 2 bases, with 5 bases separating them. The CDR3 bases are TGTGCCAGCAGCTTTCTGGCTGGGGCCAACGTCCTGACTTTC. Its translation is CASSFLAGANVLTF.

V usage is TRBV4-2 and J usage is TRBJ2-1; TRBD2 matches at 7 bases. This CDR3 is built from 18 residues. Germline V gene data show CDR1 as LGHNA and CDR2 as YNFKEQ. J gave up 1 base and V 3 bases, and 12 bases lay outside the gene matches. The CDR3 nucleotides read TGTGCCAGCAGCCATGACTCGAAGGGCGGGAGTTCCTACAATGAGCAGTTCTTC. Translation: CASSHDSKGGSSYNEQFF.

This clonotype was recorded only once. This sequence joins TRBV20-1 and TRBJ2-7, with D hard to call. Germline CDR1 DFQATT, CDR2 SNEGSKA (reference sequence). This CDR3 spans 15 amino acids. Trimming pared 0 bases from V and 0 bases from J, leaving 12 bases between. The CDR3, as DNA: TGCAGTGCTAGAGATATAGCAGAGAGCTCCTACGAGCAGTACTTC. It specifies CSARDIAESSYEQYF.

The chain combines TRBV14 with TRBJ2-3; 8 nucleotides align to TRBD2. Germline-derived CDR1 and CDR2 are SGHDN and FVKESK. The trim removed 3 bases at V and 4 bases at J, leaving 6 bases unmatched. The length of the CDR3 is 15 residues. CDR3: CASSQVGGAPDTQYF. CDR3 DNA sequence: TGTGCCAGCAGCCAGGTCGGGGGGGCACCAGATACGCAGTATTTT.

The chain links TRBV6-5 to TRBJ2-1; 8 bases are a match to TRBD1. V gave up 5 bases and J gave up 3 bases; unmatched junction bases: 12. The germline V gene has CDR1 MNHEY and CDR2 SVGAGI. CDR3 length equals 17 residues. The CDR3 here is CASSLPDRAGRYNEQFF. The CDR3 region has the DNA TGTGCCAGCAGTCTACCGGACAGGGCCGGACGCTACAATGAGCAGTTCTTC.

This chain joins TRBV5-5 and TRBJ2-5; D is ambiguous. Deletions cut 2 bases from V and 4 bases from J, with 12 bases between. The CDR3 spans 14 residues. Germline loops: CDR1 SGHKS, CDR2 YYEKEE (reference sequence). The CDR3: CASSFLNSVETQYF. Here the CDR3 DNA reads TGTGCCAGCAGCTTCCTTAATTCGGTAGAGACCCAGTACTTC.

This clonotype has a handful of counts. The chain couples TRBV10-3 to TRBJ2-5; D ambiguous. There are 13 residues in the CDR3. The germline V gene has CDR1 ENHRY and CDR2 SYGVKD. The V and J ends lost 2 bases and 2 bases respectively, with 6 bases between them. CDR3 sequence: CAISEPGQETQYF. In DNA form, the CDR3 reads TGTGCCATCAGTGAGCCTGGGCAAGAGACCCAGTACTTC.

CDR3 sequence: CSVFTGTSGPNYNEQYF. The CDR3 nucleotides read TGCAGCGTATTCACCGGGACTAGCGGGCCAAACTACAATGAGCAGTACTTC. This chain joins TRBV29-1 and TRBJ2-7; 12 nucleotides match TRBD2. This CDR3 comprises 17 residues. Germline V gene sequence: CDR1 SQVTM, CDR2 ANQGSEA. Trimming removed 6 bases from V and 7 bases from J; junction bases left unmatched: 19.

The chain joins TRBV7-2 to TRBJ2-1, with 7 bases lining up with TRBD2. Losses at the gene ends were 3 bases for V and 8 bases for J; bases not matched to a gene: 13. Germline CDR1 SGHTA, CDR2 FQGNSA. The CDR3 contains 16 residues. CDR3 amino acids: CASSFRLAGYNDEQFF. The DNA for the CDR3 is TGTGCCAGCAGCTTCCGACTAGCAGGATACAACGATGAGCAGTTCTTC.

This clonotype was detected only a few times. The V and J genes are TRBV21-1 and TRBJ2-4; the table's D call, TRBD2, was not checked against the DNA. The DNA end is more similar to TRBJ2-7, so the J call may be wrong. TRBV21-1 is deemed a pseudogene. This CDR3 spans 13 amino acids. The CDR3 DNA reads TGTGCCCCCAAAGCCCCTCCCGCCTACGAGCAGTACTTC. Translated: CAPKAPPAYEQYF.

The chain employs TRBV15 and TRBJ1-6; no reliable D call. Deletions cut 0 bases from V and 6 bases from J, with 6 bases between. The CDR3 is made up of 14 amino acids. CDR1 and CDR2 from the germline V gene are LNHNV and YYDKDF (reference sequence). CDR3: CATSRETPNSPLHF. In nucleotides, the CDR3 is TGTGCCACCAGCAGAGAAACACCTAATTCACCCCTCCACTTT.

The rearrangement uses TRBV12-3 or TRBV12-4 and TRBJ2-7, with D hard to call. This CDR3 region has 15 residues. Between the trimmed V and J ends, which lost 2 bases and 5 bases, there was a span of 16 bases. DNA of the CDR3: TGTGCCAGCAGTTTATTTCGGCCCCCCGCCAACGAGCAGTACTTC. Its protein product is CASSLFRPPANEQYF.

V usage is TRBV27 and J usage is TRBJ2-7, with a possible D match to TRBD1 (6 bases). The CDR3 is 13 residues long. Germline CDR1 is MNHEY and CDR2 is SMNVEV (reference sequence). V was trimmed by 5 bases and J by 4 bases, leaving 12 bases between them. CDR3 loop: CASSGRRGYEQYF. CDR3 DNA sequence: TGTGCCAGCAGTGGCCGAAGGGGGTACGAGCAGTACTTC.

The chain combines TRBV6-5 with TRBJ1-2, with TRBD1 identical over 10 bases. Unmatched junction bases numbered 6, after V lost 6 bases and J lost 5 bases. CDR1 MNHEY and CDR2 SVGAGI come from the germline V gene. This CDR3 comprises 14 residues. CDR3: CASRRQGASYGYTF. The CDR3 nucleotides are TGTGCCAGCAGGAGACAGGGGGCTAGTTATGGCTACACCTTC.

V and J are TRBV20-1 and TRBJ1-1; D is perhaps TRBD1 (5 bases). This CDR3 has 15 amino acids. Trimming took 4 bases from V and 2 from J, leaving 17 bases between them. Germline V gene lookup returns CDR1 DFQATT and CDR2 SNEGSKA (reference sequence). The CDR3 DNA reads as TGCAGTGCTATACCACCTGGACACCCTAACACTGAAGCTTTCTTT. As protein: CSAIPPGHPNTEAFF.

This sequence joins TRBV10-3 and TRBJ1-1; maybe TRBD1 (5 bases). The CDR3 loop spans 11 amino acids. Trimming stripped 5 bases from V and 5 bases from J, with 6 bases between. The V gene's germline CDR1 is ENHRY and CDR2 SYGVKD. The CDR3 bases are TGTGCCATCAGTCAGGGAACTGAAGCTTTCTTT. Its translation is CAISQGTEAFF.

The rearrangement links TRBV6-2 or TRBV6-3 to TRBJ2-1, with D perhaps matching TRBD1 (5 bases). The CDR3 covers 14 residues. In germline, CDR1 is MNHEY, CDR2 SVGEGT. The V gene lost 4 bases and the J gene lost 10 bases, with 17 bases spanning the gap. As DNA, the CDR3 is TGTGCCAGCAGTTTGGTTGGGGCCCCGAGGGAGCAGTTCTTC. Protein: CASSLVGAPREQFF.

V and J are TRBV4-1 and TRBJ2-2; 8 bases map to TRBD2. With 0 bases clipped from V and 5 bases from J, the junction kept 14 bases outside the gene matches. CDR1 is MGHRA, CDR2 YSYEKL, per germline. The CDR3 is 19 residues long. DNA for the CDR3: TGCGCCAGCAGCCAAGATGGTAGTTCCGCCCCGGGAGGGACCGGGGAGCTGTTTTTT. This codes for CASSQDGSSAPGGTGELFF.

This clonotype was observed once. The chain uses TRBV6-1 and TRBJ2-3; TRBD1 might be the D (7 bases). The CDR3 is 16 residues long. The ends were cut back, 7 bases at V and 4 bases at J, with 21 bases in the middle. Per the germline V gene, CDR1 is MNHNS and CDR2 is SASEGT. In DNA, the CDR3 is TGTGCCAGCACTGGCTGGGGGCGCAGGGGGGCAGATACGCAGTATTTT. This encodes CASTGWGRRGADTQYF.

This clonotype was recorded many times. The chain employs TRBV29-1 and TRBJ2-7; D remains unclear. The V gene's germline CDR1 is SQVTM and CDR2 ANQGSEA. Trimming shortened V by 3 bases and J by 7 bases, and 13 bases separated the two germline ends. There are 12 residues in the CDR3. The CDR3 reads CSVEAYSREQYF. CDR3 DNA sequence: TGCAGCGTTGAGGCCTACTCCAGGGAGCAGTACTTC.

The chain is built from TRBV6-1 and TRBJ2-4; TRBD1 agrees at 9 bases. Trimming at V came to 0 bases and at J to 0 bases, leaving 9 bases not matched to a gene. The germline CDR1 and CDR2 sequences are MNHNS and SASEGT. The CDR3 is made up of 19 amino acids. In DNA, the CDR3 is TGTGCCAGCAGTGAAGCTCAGGGGACAGGGCCCTTAGCCAAAAACATTCAGTACTTC. This gives the protein CASSEAQGTGPLAKNIQYF.

The rearrangement links TRBV29-1 to TRBJ2-3; 10 bases match TRBD1. The V gene end was trimmed by 0 bases and the J gene end by 4 bases; junction bases not matched to a gene: 7. Germline V CDR1 and CDR2: SQVTM, ANQGSEA. This CDR3 comprises 16 residues. The CDR3 spells CSVEDPGQGSADTQYF. CDR3 nucleotide sequence: TGCAGCGTTGAAGATCCGGGACAGGGGAGCGCAGATACGCAGTATTTT.

The rearrangement links TRBV5-1 to TRBJ2-1; 8 bases line up with TRBD1. The J segment lost 8 bases and the V segment lost 0 bases, leaving 7 bases of the junction unmatched. Per the germline V gene, CDR1 is SGHRS and CDR2 is YFSETQ. CDR3 length: 15 residues. DNA of the CDR3: TGCGCCAGCAGCTTGGGACAGGGGACCGGGGATGAGCAGTTCTTC. Translation gives CASSLGQGTGDEQFF.

V and J are TRBV7-2 and TRBJ2-2, with 9 bases identical to TRBD2. The germline CDR1 and CDR2 sequences are SGHTA and FQGNSA. The CDR3 runs to 16 residues. V lost 3 bases, J lost 0 bases, and 2 bases stayed unmatched. CDR3 sequence (DNA): TGTGCCAGCAGCTTTAGCGGGAGCGCGAACACCGGGGAGCTGTTTTTT. It codes for CASSFSGSANTGELFF.

This chain joins TRBV5-1 and TRBJ2-7, with 10 bases matching TRBD2. V dropped 0 bases and J dropped 0; count of bases not matched to a gene: 6. The length of the CDR3 is 17 residues. The germline gives CDR1 SGHRS, CDR2 YFSETQ. DNA of the CDR3: TGCGCCAGCAGCTTGGGGGGACTAGCGCGGAGCTCCTACGAGCAGTACTTC. It encodes CASSLGGLARSSYEQYF.

The V gene is TRBV12-3 or TRBV12-4, the J gene TRBJ2-1; unclear D gene. The CDR3 covers 14 residues. V lost 3 bases and J lost 9, with 15 bases in between. In DNA, the CDR3 is TGTGCCAGCAGTTTTGAACTCCCTCCCCGTGAGCAGTTCTTC. Protein sequence: CASSFELPPREQFF.

The J gene is TRBJ1-4, the V gene TRBV4-1, with 9 bases matching TRBD1. With 5 bases clipped from V and 4 bases from J, the junction kept 11 bases outside the gene matches. Germline V lookup: CDR1 MGHRA, CDR2 YSYEKL. This CDR3 has 17 amino acids. The CDR3 loop reads CASSITHRGLGNEKLFF. In DNA form, the CDR3 reads TGCGCCAGCAGCATAACTCACAGGGGGCTAGGTAATGAAAAACTGTTTTTT.

As concerns this clonotype: The CDR3 carries no conserved terminal phenylalanine or tryptophan, so it likely arises from a read error. The rearrangement links TRBV11-2 to TRBJ2-1; TRBD1 matches at 7 bases. The CDR3 has 17 residues. Trimming took 0 bases from V and 3 from J; bases not matched to a gene: 8. Looked up from germline, CDR1 is SGHAT and CDR2 is FQNNGV. The CDR3 DNA is TGTGCCAGCAGCTTAGATAACTTGGACAGGCTCTACAATGAGCAGTTCTTA. Amino acid sequence: CASSLDNLDRLYNEQFL.